Below, 29 T cell receptor beta chains from the same sample are listed, as sequenced in a study of blood T cells in healthy people across ages. Combining a sample-barcoded 5' primer with a J-beta primer mix, a second PCR ran for 7 to 11 cycles. TCRdb re-called the 5' RACE reads through MiXCR, storing one row per CDR3 protein. The table includes roughly 1,700,000 distinct CDR3 sequences, 28% detected once. The source material was blood. These receptors were taken from a woman younger than 45 in good health.

This rearrangement joins TRBV12-3 or TRBV12-4 to TRBJ1-2; no clear D. V lost 3 bases, J lost 5 bases, and 10 bases lay in between. This CDR3 has 13 residues. CDR3 sequence reads: CASSFGQRYGYTF. CDR3 in DNA: TGTGCCAGCAGTTTTGGGCAGAGATATGGCTACACCTTC.

This chain connects TRBV29-1 to TRBJ1-1, with a possible D match to TRBD1 (6 bases). The germline CDR1 and CDR2 sequences are SQVTM and ANQGSEA. V dropped 4 bases and J dropped 0 bases, with 18 bases sitting between them. The CDR3 consists of 16 residues. The CDR3 region has the DNA TGCAGCGTTGTCCCCATGGGGGGCTCATTGAACACTGAAGCTTTCTTT. Its translation is CSVVPMGGSLNTEAFF. Looking up the rest from reference TRBV29-1 and TRBJ1-1 gives the full variable domain: SAVISQKPSRDICQRGTSLTIQCQVDSQVTMMFWYRQQPGQSLTLIATANQGSEATYESGFVIDKFPISRPNLTFSTLTVSNMSPEDSSIYLCSVVPMGGSLNTEAFFGQGTRLTVV.

This clonotype was seen a few times. The rearrangement links TRBV5-1 to TRBJ2-5; 8 bases agree with TRBD2. The CDR3 is 15 residues long. With V trimmed by 4 bases and J by 3 bases, 8 bases remained unmatched. The germline gives CDR1 SGHRS, CDR2 YFSETQ. The CDR3 here is CASSSSSGGEETQYF. DNA for the CDR3: TGCGCCAGCAGCAGTTCCAGCGGGGGAGAAGAGACCCAGTACTTC.

This clonotype has only a few counts. This chain connects TRBV14 to TRBJ2-7; D might be TRBD2 (7 bases). Germline values: CDR1 SGHDN, CDR2 FVKESK. The CDR3 runs to 16 residues. V was trimmed by 3 bases and J by 4 bases, leaving 19 bases between them. CDR3: CASSQTPGEGRYEQYF. DNA for the CDR3: TGTGCCAGCAGCCAGACACCAGGGGAGGGGAGGTACGAGCAGTACTTC.

Concerning this clonotype itself: A read error may explain this, as a much larger clone is one base away. CDR3 residues: CASSQNRGWEQYF. The DNA for the CDR3 is TGTGCCAGCAGCCAAAACAGGGGATGGGAGCAGTACTTC. The chain recombines TRBV7-6 with TRBJ2-7, with 7 bases identical to TRBD1. The V gene's germline CDR1 is SGHVS and CDR2 FNYEAQ. Trimming at V came to 5 bases and at J to 7 bases, leaving 8 bases not matched to a gene. The length of the CDR3 is 13 residues. Complete variable domain (other parts from reference TRBV7-6 and TRBJ2-7): GAGVSQSPRYKVTKRGQDVALRCDPISGHVSLYWYRQALGQGPEFLTYFNYEAQQDKSGLPNDRFSAERPEGSISTLTIQRTEQRDSAMYRCASSQNRGWEQYFGPGTRLTVT.

This clonotype was seen a handful of times. The chain links TRBV5-1 to TRBJ2-5, with TRBD2 matching over 8 bases. This CDR3 spans 16 amino acids. Trimming took 4 bases from V and 3 from J; bases not matched to a gene: 11. Germline CDR1 SGHRS, CDR2 YFSETQ. CDR3 sequence: CASSLTSGSVEETQYF. CDR3 DNA sequence: TGCGCCAGCAGCCTCACTAGCGGAAGCGTTGAAGAGACCCAGTACTTC.

V usage is TRBV29-1 and J usage is TRBJ2-7, with 9 bases identical to TRBD1. Germline trimming cut 7 bases from V and 3 bases from J; bases unmatched to any gene: 7. Germline V CDR1 and CDR2: SQVTM, ANQGSEA. The CDR3 spans 13 residues. DNA for the CDR3: TGCAGCGCCACGGACAGGGGACTCTACGAGCAGTACTTC. This encodes CSATDRGLYEQYF.

This chain links TRBV11-2 with TRBJ1-6; 8 positions agree with TRBD1. Germline CDR1 reads SGHAT; CDR2 reads FQNNGV. V gave up 0 bases and J gave up 4 bases; unmatched junction bases: 8. CDR3 size: 18 residues. As DNA, the CDR3 is TGTGCCAGCAGCTTAGATCGAGACAGGGGTATATATAATTCACCCCTCCACTTT. Its protein is CASSLDRDRGIYNSPLHF.

The chain carries TRBV7-9 and TRBJ2-7, with TRBD1 as a possible D gene (5 bases). V was shortened by 6 bases and J by 12 bases, with 18 bases between the two germline ends. The germline gives CDR1 SEHNR, CDR2 FQNEAQ (reference sequence). The CDR3 loop spans 12 amino acids. DNA for the CDR3: TGTGCCAGCAGTCTAGAAGCAGGGAAACCGTACTTC. Translated, it gives CASSLEAGKPYF.

This chain connects TRBV6-4 to TRBJ2-5, with a tentative D call TRBD1 (5 bases). The CDR3 sequence is 13 residues long. Germline V gene data show CDR1 as MRHNA and CDR2 as SNTAGT. V was clipped by 7 bases and J by 3 bases, with 12 bases between them. Here the CDR3 DNA reads TGTGCCAGCATCTCGGCAGGGAAAGAGACCCAGTACTTC. This encodes CASISAGKETQYF.

Only a few counts were recorded for this clonotype. The CDR3: CASSQLSGLSYNEQFF. The CDR3 region has the DNA TGTGCCAGCAGCCAATTAAGCGGGCTCTCCTACAATGAGCAGTTCTTC. This chain connects TRBV16 to TRBJ2-1, with D tentatively TRBD2 (6 bases). CDR1 is KGHSY and CDR2 is FQNENV in the germline V gene. The germline V and J ends were trimmed by 1 base and 0 bases, with 10 bases remaining between them. The length of the CDR3 is 16 residues.

This clonotype showed up many times. V gene TRBV7-6 combines with J gene TRBJ2-7; a possible D gene is TRBD2 (6 bases). CDR3 length: 14 residues. Trimming took off 6 bases at V and 3 bases at J, with 15 bases between the two ends. Germline V gives CDR1 SGHVS, CDR2 FNYEAQ. The CDR3 DNA follows: TGTGCCAGCAGTCAGGGTGGAGGGATCTACGAGCAGTACTTC. This translates into CASSQGGGIYEQYF.

This clonotype was found many times. The chain is built from TRBV7-6 and TRBJ2-7, with D perhaps TRBD2 (6 bases). This CDR3 has 15 residues. The germline gives CDR1 SGHVS, CDR2 FNYEAQ. V lost 0 bases and J lost 0, with 9 bases in between. CDR3 nucleotides: TGTGCCAGCAGCTTAGCGGGAGGAACCTCCTACGAGCAGTACTTC. The encoded protein is CASSLAGGTSYEQYF.

In its sample, this clonotype was seen many times. The chain carries TRBV20-1 and TRBJ2-7, with unresolved D. CDR3 length equals 11 residues. Germline assignment: CDR1 DFQATT and CDR2 SNEGSKA (reference sequence). The germline V and J ends were trimmed by 4 bases and 3 bases, with 7 bases remaining between them. DNA of the CDR3: TGCAGTGCTAAACAGAGCTACGAGCAGTACTTC. The encoded protein is CSAKQSYEQYF.

This clonotype occurred many times. The V call is TRBV29-1, the J call TRBJ2-1, with 8 bases aligning to TRBD1. V shed 1 base and J 8 bases; nucleotides not matched to a gene: 10. Germline assignment: CDR1 SQVTM and CDR2 ANQGSEA. The CDR3 has 15 amino acids. This CDR3 is CSVEGGQGGFYEQFF. The CDR3 DNA is TGCAGCGTTGAAGGAGGACAGGGTGGCTTCTATGAGCAGTTCTTC.

This clonotype was counted many times. The chain joins TRBV29-1 to TRBJ2-7; D perhaps matches TRBD1 (5 bases). The CDR3 is made up of 14 amino acids. Trimming stripped 4 bases from V and 4 bases from J, with 17 bases between. Germline CDR1 is SQVTM and CDR2 is ANQGSEA. CDR3 DNA: TGCAGCGTTGTGAGGCTCAAGGGGTCTTACGAGCAGTACTTC. Translating gives CSVVRLKGSYEQYF.

This clonotype has just a few counts. The chain has TRBV5-4 and TRBJ2-1, with D unclear. V shed 1 base and J shed 5 bases, with 13 bases lying between them. Per germline, CDR1 SGHNT and CDR2 YYREEE (reference sequence). CDR3 size: 15 residues. The CDR3 sequence is CASSLTVTINNEQFF. The CDR3, as DNA: TGTGCCAGCAGCTTGACAGTCACAATCAACAATGAGCAGTTCTTC.

The chain joins TRBV5-1 to TRBJ2-7; D might be TRBD1 or TRBD2, each matching 5 bases. Germline CDR1 SGHRS, CDR2 YFSETQ. The CDR3 runs 15 residues. The ends were cut back, 4 bases at V and 0 bases at J, with 14 bases in the middle. The CDR3 bases are TGCGCCAGCAGCCCAAGCCGGGACCTCTCCTACGAGCAGTACTTC. This encodes CASSPSRDLSYEQYF.

As regards this clonotype: An end of the junction differs from the germline gene, which may be a read error. The J gene is TRBJ2-5, the V gene TRBV7-7, with 9 positions matching TRBD1. This CDR3 spans 15 amino acids. The germline CDR1 and CDR2 sequences are SSHAT and FNYEAQ (reference sequence). The CDR3 nucleotides read TGTGCTAGCAGCCGAGGGACAGGGAGGACGGAGACCCAGTACTTC. This translates into CASSRGTGRTETQYF.

This clonotype was found a few times. This chain uses TRBV29-1 with TRBJ2-7; 8 bases match TRBD1. The CDR3 loop spans 14 amino acids. CDR1 is SQVTM, CDR2 ANQGSEA, per germline. With V trimmed by 3 bases and J by 0 bases, 4 bases remained unmatched. CDR3 coding DNA: TGCAGCGTTGACGGGACAGGAATCTCCTACGAGCAGTACTTC. It is translated as CSVDGTGISYEQYF.

The chain has TRBV6-1 and TRBJ1-2; unclear D gene. Germline V gene sequence: CDR1 MNHNS, CDR2 SASEGT. Trimming removed 4 bases from V and 8 bases from J, with 26 bases in between. The CDR3 covers 17 residues. CDR3 DNA sequence: TGTGCCAGCAGTGGCATACCCGTGGCAGGCCGGGGTTGGGGCTACACCTTC. It specifies CASSGIPVAGRGWGYTF.

This clonotype was recorded at least ten times. This chain joins TRBV20-1 and TRBJ1-2; TRBD1 matches 7 bases. The germline V gene has CDR1 DFQATT and CDR2 SNEGSKA (reference sequence). The CDR3 is 14 amino acids. J lost 8 bases, V lost 6 bases, and 15 bases had no gene match. The chain's CDR3 is CSAPPGQYFYGYTF. DNA for the CDR3: TGCAGTGCCCCCCCGGGACAGTATTTCTACGGCTACACCTTC.

The genes are TRBV6-1 and TRBJ2-1; possibly TRBD2 for D (5 bases). With 5 bases removed from V and 8 bases from J, the gap between germline ends came to 13 bases. Germline CDR1 MNHNS, CDR2 SASEGT. The CDR3 extends over 13 amino acids. This chain's CDR3 is CASSWRPTDEQFF. In DNA, the CDR3 is TGTGCCAGCAGTTGGAGGCCAACGGATGAGCAGTTCTTC.

The table lists this clonotype with many counts. The rearrangement joins TRBV29-1 to TRBJ1-1; a weak D match, TRBD1 (6 bases). Germline CDR1 reads SQVTM; CDR2 reads ANQGSEA. The V gene lost 4 bases and the J gene lost 7 bases, with 16 bases spanning the gap. The CDR3 extends over 13 amino acids. The CDR3 DNA reads TGCAGCGTTGTAGGCGGGGGGCGCGATGAAGCTTTCTTT. It codes for CSVVGGGRDEAFF.

This clonotype was seen ten or more times. The V gene is TRBV5-1, the J gene TRBJ2-5; perhaps TRBD1 as D (6 bases). The germline V gene encodes CDR1 SGHRS and CDR2 YFSETQ. This CDR3 has 16 residues. V was cut by 1 base and J by 4 bases, with 17 bases left in between. The CDR3 loop is CASSLNDGRGRETQYF. As DNA, the CDR3 is TGCGCCAGCAGCTTGAACGACGGCAGGGGACGAGAGACCCAGTACTTC.

In this sample, this clonotype turned up many times. The rearrangement links TRBV15 to TRBJ2-1, with 9 bases fitting TRBD1. Germline V gene sequence: CDR1 LNHNV, CDR2 YYDKDF (reference sequence). V dropped 3 bases and J dropped 0; count of bases not matched to a gene: 9. The CDR3 contains 18 residues. Written as DNA, the CDR3 is TGTGCCACCAGCAGGGGACAGGGCCACTCCGGCTCCTACAATGAGCAGTTCTTC. Protein: CATSRGQGHSGSYNEQFF.

The J gene is TRBJ1-2, the V gene TRBV6-5, with unresolved D. Germline-derived CDR1 and CDR2 are MNHEY and SVGAGI. The CDR3 consists of 16 residues. V gave up 0 bases and J gave up 7 bases, with 18 bases separating them. The DNA of the CDR3 is TGTGCCAGCAGTTACTCGACTCGGGTGCATTTGAGTGGCTACACCTTC. Translation: CASSYSTRVHLSGYTF.

The V gene is TRBV20-1, the J gene TRBJ1-5; D is unclear. Germline CDR1 reads DFQATT; CDR2 reads SNEGSKA (reference sequence). The CDR3 contains 16 residues. The germline V and J ends were trimmed by 2 bases and 7 bases, with 21 bases remaining between them. The CDR3 nucleotides read TGCAGTGCTAGACGCCAGTATGAGGGATTGGGGCAGCCCCAGCATTTT. Its protein is CSARRQYEGLGQPQHF.

This clonotype was observed a few times. The V and J genes are TRBV20-1 and TRBJ2-3; 11 bases match TRBD2. V gave up 1 base and J gave up 2 bases; unmatched junction bases: 5. Germline V gene sequence: CDR1 DFQATT, CDR2 SNEGSKA (reference sequence). This CDR3 is built from 16 residues. CDR3: CSARGASGGNTDTQYF. CDR3 bases: TGCAGTGCTAGAGGGGCTAGCGGGGGGAACACAGATACGCAGTATTTT.